One and the same sample provided the 4 T cell receptor beta chains below, sequenced in a study of blood T cell repertoires in COVID-19. Here immunoSEQ multiplex PCR was the method, and the copy in TCRdb shows in-frame clones only, minus some. The profile shows tens of thousands of clones, just over 85% of them singletons. Sequencing was performed on peripheral blood. Receptors originate from a man aged 65 to 85 with active or convalescent COVID-19.

There are a few counts of this clone. This chain uses TRBV13 with TRBJ2-1, with TRBD2 as a possible D gene (6 bases). CDR3 length: 14 amino acids. Trimming cost V 5 bases and J 4 bases, with 12 bases left between them. CDR1 is PRHDT, CDR2 FYEKMQ, per germline (reference sequence). The CDR3: CASSGGDFYNEQFF. CDR3 DNA sequence: TGTGCCAGCAGCGGCGGGGACTTTTACAATGAGCAGTTCTTC.

In DNA, the CDR3 is TGTGCCAGCAGCTTAGGGGCGGGAGTTCTCAATGAGCAGTTCTTC. It is translated as CASSLGAGVLNEQFF. The rearrangement uses TRBV11-2 and TRBJ2-1; 7 bases match TRBD2. Germline V gives CDR1 SGHAT, CDR2 FQNNGV. CDR3 length: 15 residues. Losses at the gene ends were 1 base for V and 6 bases for J; bases not matched to a gene: 6.

The rearrangement links TRBV6-5 to TRBJ1-6, with D uncertain. The CDR3 runs 13 residues. CDR1 MNHEY and CDR2 SVGAGI come from the germline V gene. Trimming took 7 bases from V and 4 from J, leaving 8 bases between them. The CDR3 is CASKLQYNSPLHF. CDR3 bases: TGTGCCAGCAAGCTACAGTATAATTCACCCCTCCACTTT.

The rearrangement joins TRBV7-2 to TRBJ1-1, with a tentative D call TRBD1 (5 bases). Germline V gene lookup returns CDR1 SGHTA and CDR2 FQGNSA. V was cut by 1 base and J by 4 bases, with 13 bases left in between. The CDR3 consists of 15 residues. CDR3 loop: CASSLVGQGGTEAFF. DNA for the CDR3: TGTGCCAGCAGCTTAGTGGGTCAGGGAGGCACTGAAGCTTTCTTT.